This TCR beta chain was profiled in a study of T cell repertoires in cytomegalovirus infection (dated by TCRdb to the late 2010s). With respect to the entire study: Donor HLA type was relevant to the analysis, because carriage of CMV infection together with the matching HLA type was indicated by public TCR beta signatures.

Concerning this clonotype: Its cognate antigen has yet to be identified. It has no much larger one-base neighbor in the sample; base qualities were not kept.

The paper's findings and limits, for the study overall: Carriers of CMV infection plus the relevant HLA type were discriminated by the cumulative frequency of public TCR beta family members in the study cohort and in an independent approximately 360-donor cohort. In the ex vivo response, HLA-C-restricted CMV-specific TCR beta clonotypes were dominant, and in two of eight donors the single most frequent clonotype came from this HLA-C-restricted group.

Sequencing instrument: Illumina HiSeq 1500. TCRdb reprocessed the public reads (quality trimming at Q25 with fastp, clone calling with MiXCR) and kept in-frame beta chains. Records with the same CDR3 protein are collapsed into one entry carrying the most frequent genes and DNA. For this sample there are 100,000 or so distinct CDR3 sequences; roughly a quarter appear just once. Of the sample, about 39% is held by the ten largest clones. V is shortened by 7 bases, J by 2 bases, and the region joining them spans 18 bases. CDR1 and CDR2 were assigned from the germline V gene (reference sequence) as MNHNY and SVGAGI. The CDR3 runs 15 residues from the cysteine to the phenylalanine. The CDR3 DNA has 45 bases and is translated from base 1.

The chain uses TRBV6-6 and TRBJ2-7; matching of 6 bases hints at TRBD1 as the D gene. The receptor was derived from a human donor in good health (CMV status not recorded). Some clones in this sample may be carry-over from other donors' samples. Input material: CD8+ T cells from PBMCs. CDR3 sequence: CASTQGGGPTYEQYF. The nucleotide sequence is TGTGCCAGCACCCAAGGTGGGGGCCCAACCTACGAGCAGTACTTC.